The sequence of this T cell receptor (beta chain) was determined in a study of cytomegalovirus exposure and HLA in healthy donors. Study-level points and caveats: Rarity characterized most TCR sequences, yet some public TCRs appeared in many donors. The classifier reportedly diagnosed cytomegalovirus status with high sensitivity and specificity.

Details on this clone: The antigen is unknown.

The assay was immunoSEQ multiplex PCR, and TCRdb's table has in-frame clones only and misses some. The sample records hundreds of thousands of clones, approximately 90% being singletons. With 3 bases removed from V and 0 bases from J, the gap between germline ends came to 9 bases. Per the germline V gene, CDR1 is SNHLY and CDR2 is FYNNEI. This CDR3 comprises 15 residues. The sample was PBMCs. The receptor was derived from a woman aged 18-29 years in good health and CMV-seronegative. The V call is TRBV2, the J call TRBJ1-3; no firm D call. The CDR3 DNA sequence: TGTGCCAGCAGTGATGACACCTTCTCTGGAAACACCATATATTTT. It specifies CASSDDTFSGNTIYF.